This entry lists 9 T cell receptor beta chains sequenced from one sample in a study of control samples from healthy donors and cancer patients. Clones were sequenced by immunoSEQ multiplex PCR, and TCRdb holds only the in-frame ones, with some missing. Here the sample spans 100,000 to 150,000 clones, roughly 84% being singletons. Specimen: blood. All receptors derive from a man aged 40-55 years in good health.

The chain is built from TRBV7-2 and TRBJ2-1; D unresolved. Germline loops: CDR1 SGHTA, CDR2 FQGNSA. The CDR3 has 12 amino acids. The germline V and J ends were trimmed by 3 bases and 10 bases, with 10 bases remaining between them. The CDR3 sequence is CASSFSKMEQFF. As DNA, the CDR3 is TGTGCCAGCAGCTTTTCGAAAATGGAGCAGTTCTTC.

The chain joins TRBV6-6 to TRBJ1-5; D gene unclear. Germline V gene data show CDR1 as MNHNY and CDR2 as SVGAGI (reference sequence). V lost 7 bases and J lost 5, with 21 bases in between. The CDR3 covers 16 residues. The CDR3 DNA reads TGTGCCAGCACTCTAGGCGGGGTATTACTGGATCAGCCCCAGCATTTT. Translating gives CASTLGGVLLDQPQHF.

The V call is TRBV4-3, the J call TRBJ2-7; the match to TRBD1 covers 8 bases. The CDR3 has 14 residues. The junction had 3 bases not matched to a gene; V was cut back by 2 bases and J by 3 bases. From germline, CDR1 is LGHNA and CDR2 YSLEER. The CDR3 region is CASSQRTGSYEQYF. The CDR3, as DNA: TGCGCCAGCAGCCAACGGACAGGGAGCTACGAGCAGTACTTC.

Turning to this clone: Germline is not matched at one junction end, which may reflect a read error. Other nucleotide sequences in the sample specify the same CDR3. J is TRBJ1-6 and V is TRBV27; 8 bases line up with TRBD1. The CDR3 covers 16 residues. CDR1 and CDR2 from the germline V gene are MNHEY and SMNVEV (reference sequence). CDR3 region: CASSSGRQGSNSPLHF. For the CDR3, the DNA is TGTGCCAGCAGTTCGGGACGACAGGGGAGTAATTCGCCCCTCCACTTT.

The CDR3, as DNA: TGTGCCAGCAGTGAGGGGACAGGGCTTGGCTACACCTTC. Protein product: CASSEGTGLGYTF. The chain employs TRBV6-1 and TRBJ1-2; 9 bases agree with TRBD1. This CDR3 is 13 amino acids long. The V and J ends lost 3 bases and 7 bases, in that order; junction bases with no gene match: 3. CDR1 is MNHNS, CDR2 SASEGT, per germline.

The chain employs TRBV12-3 or TRBV12-4 and TRBJ1-5; D gene uncertain. The length of the CDR3 is 13 residues. V lost 8 bases, J lost 3 bases, and 11 bases lay in between. Written as DNA, the CDR3 is TGTGCCAGCCAACGAGAGACCAATCAGCCCCAGCATTTT. Translating it yields CASQRETNQPQHF.

The chain uses TRBV15 and TRBJ2-2; 8 bases align to TRBD1. The V and J ends lost 0 bases and 3 bases, in that order; junction bases with no gene match: 9. The CDR3 sequence is 18 residues long. Germline CDR1 is LNHNV and CDR2 is YYDKDF (reference sequence). The CDR3 spells CATSRDRGRSADTGELFF. The CDR3, as DNA: TGTGCCACCAGCAGAGACAGGGGGCGATCGGCCGACACCGGGGAGCTGTTTTTT.

This sequence joins TRBV29-1 and TRBJ1-2; the match to TRBD1 covers 7 bases. Per germline, CDR1 SQVTM and CDR2 ANQGSEA. Trimming at V came to 6 bases and at J to 4 bases, leaving 8 bases not matched to a gene. The length of the CDR3 is 13 residues. The CDR3 reads CSVFSTGTYGYTF. The CDR3 region has the DNA TGCAGCGTCTTCTCGACAGGGACCTATGGCTACACCTTC.

This rearrangement joins TRBV5-4 to TRBJ2-3, with D maybe TRBD2 (6 bases). Trimming took off 8 bases at V and 0 bases at J, with 10 bases between the two ends. Germline V CDR1 and CDR2: SGHNT, YYREEE (reference sequence). The CDR3 spans 13 residues. This CDR3 reads CASRGFSTDTQYF. The CDR3 DNA sequence: TGTGCCAGTCGGGGGTTTAGCACAGATACGCAGTATTTT.